The clone carrying this TCR beta chain was seen only a few times. Antigen unknown. Unique molecular identifiers tagged the TCR beta cDNA libraries. The yield from roughly 1 to 10 million T cells was around 500,000 cDNA molecules in total. MiXCR was run by TCRdb on the PCR reads, yielding one entry per CDR3 protein. The data contain some 450,000 distinct CDR3 sequences, 45% of them seen just once; the ten biggest clones take up about 12%. V dropped 4 bases and J dropped 3 bases, with 19 bases sitting between them. The CDR3 runs 17 residues. Germline values: CDR1 SGHVS, CDR2 FQNEAQ. The sample comes from a study of post-analysis software for immune sequencing data. The study's findings and limits: People with multiple sclerosis had a significantly lower normalized Chao1 diversity than controls did. Patients carried a handful of TRBV segments more frequently than controls did, and TRBV5-6, TRBV5-1 and TRBV20-1 were among them.

The chain employs TRBV7-8 and TRBJ2-1, with D tentatively TRBD1 (6 bases). Sequencing was performed on blood. The receptor's source is a girl aged 10 to 17 with multiple sclerosis. The CDR3 loop reads CASSSLKPGQNYNEQFF. In DNA, the CDR3 is TGTGCCAGCAGCTCGCTAAAACCGGGACAAAACTACAATGAGCAGTTCTTC.